This T cell receptor beta chain is from a study of a mutant IDH1 vaccine in newly diagnosed glioma. General study results and limits: Altogether, 93.3% of patients exhibited vaccine-induced immune responses.

As to this clone: As yet, its antigen is unknown.

Trimming took off 4 bases at V and 9 bases at J, with 19 bases between the two ends. Germline CDR1 LNHNV, CDR2 YYDKDF (reference sequence). CDR3 length: 15 amino acids. Regarding time point: week 35, safety follow-up. All doses held 300 ug of mutant IDH1 20-mer peptide, with topical imiquimod. Assay used: immunoSEQ multiplex PCR; TCRdb lists only in-frame clones, some missing. This sample carries about 56,000 clones, 80% to 90% of them seen once, and the ten largest clones take over 1.5%. The chain uses TRBV15 and TRBJ2-1, with D possibly matching TRBD2 (5 bases). The source is a man in his forties with glioma. The material sequenced was PBMCs, taken from a glioma patient whose treatment included an IDH1 peptide vaccine. DNA of the CDR3: TGTGCCACCAGCACAATACGAACTAGATCTGTTGAGCAGTTCTTC. This sequence encodes CATSTIRTRSVEQFF.